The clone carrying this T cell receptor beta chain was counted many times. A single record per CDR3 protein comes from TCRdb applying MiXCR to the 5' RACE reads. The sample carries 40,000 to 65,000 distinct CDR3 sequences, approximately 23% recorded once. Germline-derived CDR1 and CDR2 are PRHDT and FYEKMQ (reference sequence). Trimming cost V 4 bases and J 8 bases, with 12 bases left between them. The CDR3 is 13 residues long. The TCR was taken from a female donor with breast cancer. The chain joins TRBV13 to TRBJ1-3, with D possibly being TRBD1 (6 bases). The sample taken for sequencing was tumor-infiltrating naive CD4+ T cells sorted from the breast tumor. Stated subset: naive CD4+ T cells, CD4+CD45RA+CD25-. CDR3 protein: CASSSPRGDTIYF. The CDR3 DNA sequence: TGTGCCAGCAGCTCTCCGAGGGGGGACACCATATATTTT. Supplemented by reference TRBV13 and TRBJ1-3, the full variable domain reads AAGVIQSPRHLIKEKRETATLKCYPIPRHDTVYWYQQGPGQDPQFLISFYEKMQSDKGSIPDRFSAQQFSDYHSELNMSSLELGDSALYFCASSSPRGDTIYFGEGSWLTVV.